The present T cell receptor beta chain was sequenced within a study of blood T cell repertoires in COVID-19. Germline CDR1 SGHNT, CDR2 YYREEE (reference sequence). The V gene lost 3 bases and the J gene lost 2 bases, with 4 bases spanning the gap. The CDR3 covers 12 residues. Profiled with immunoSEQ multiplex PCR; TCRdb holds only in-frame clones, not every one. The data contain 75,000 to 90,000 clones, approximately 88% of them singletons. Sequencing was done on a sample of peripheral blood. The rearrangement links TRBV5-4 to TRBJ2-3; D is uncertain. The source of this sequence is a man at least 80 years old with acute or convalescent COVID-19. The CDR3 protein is CASSSNTDTQYF. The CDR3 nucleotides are TGTGCCAGCAGCTCAAACACAGATACGCAGTATTTT.